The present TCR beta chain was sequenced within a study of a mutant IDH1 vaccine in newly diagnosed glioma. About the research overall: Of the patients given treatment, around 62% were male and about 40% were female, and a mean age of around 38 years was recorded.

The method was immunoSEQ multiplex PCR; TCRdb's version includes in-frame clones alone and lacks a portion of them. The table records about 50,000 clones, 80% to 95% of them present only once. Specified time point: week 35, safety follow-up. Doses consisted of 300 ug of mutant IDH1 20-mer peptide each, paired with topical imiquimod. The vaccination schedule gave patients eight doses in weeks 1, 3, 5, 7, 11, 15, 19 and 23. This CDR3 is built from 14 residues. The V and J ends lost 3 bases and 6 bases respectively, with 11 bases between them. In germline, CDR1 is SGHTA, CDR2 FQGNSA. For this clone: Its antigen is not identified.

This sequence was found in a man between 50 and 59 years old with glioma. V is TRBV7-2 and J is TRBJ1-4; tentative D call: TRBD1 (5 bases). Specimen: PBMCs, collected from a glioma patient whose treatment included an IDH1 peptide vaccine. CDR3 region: CASSFPGRDEKLFF. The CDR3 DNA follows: TGTGCCAGCAGCTTCCCCGGCAGGGATGAAAAACTGTTTTTT.